Following are 16 T cell receptor beta chains from one sample sequenced in a study of T cells in Graves' hyperthyroidism and ophthalmopathy. RNA transcripts gave rise to amplified TCR beta CDR3 regions. HTBI primers drove first-round RT-PCR of the TCR CDR3. TCRdb itself ran the multiplex PCR reads through MiXCR, one entry per CDR3 protein. The repertoire includes 300,000 to 350,000 distinct CDR3 sequences, about a sixth of them detected once, and less than 20% sits in the top ten. Source material: blood. These receptors came from a woman in her forties with Graves' ophthalmopathy.

The chain employs TRBV12-3 or TRBV12-4 and TRBJ2-5, with a weak D call TRBD2 (6 bases). The CDR3 runs 18 residues. The V end lost 7 bases, the J end lost 5 bases, and 29 bases lay between the germline ends. The CDR3 nucleotides are TGTGCCAGCACGCGAGGGCGATCCGGGACTCGAATTTTGGAGACCCAGTACTTC. Amino acid sequence: CASTRGRSGTRILETQYF.

This clonotype was observed at least ten times. The chain links TRBV6-5 to TRBJ1-2; TRBD1 matches 9 bases. The CDR3 length is 14 residues. CDR1 is MNHEY and CDR2 is SVGAGI in the germline V gene. Trimming cost V 6 bases and J 4 bases; bases outside gene matches: 6. CDR3 bases: TGTGCCAGCAGGGCGGGACAGGGCGTCTATGGCTACACCTTC. Residues: CASRAGQGVYGYTF.

This clonotype was detected many times. This rearrangement joins TRBV20-1 to TRBJ2-2; D not resolved. V lost 2 bases and J 4 bases, leaving 2 bases between the germline ends. The CDR3 covers 11 residues. Looked up from germline, CDR1 is DFQATT and CDR2 is SNEGSKA (reference sequence). The CDR3 is CSARSTGELFF. The CDR3 DNA sequence: TGCAGTGCTAGAAGCACCGGGGAGCTGTTTTTT.

This clonotype was seen at least ten times. The limits of the CDR3 on the DNA are not certain, so only TCRdb's listed CDR3 is given. CDR3 region: CASSLGADLTPGSCFF. The chain has TRBV11-1 and TRBJ2-2. The CDR3 length is 16 residues, termini included. CDR1 is SGHAT, CDR2 FQDESV, per germline (reference sequence).

This chain joins TRBV12-3 or TRBV12-4 and TRBJ2-7; 8 positions agree with TRBD1. The CDR3 totals 14 residues. After removal of 7 bases from V and 5 bases from J, the junction contained 10 bases not matched to a gene. The CDR3, as DNA: TGTGCCAGCACTCGGACAGGGACGGTAAACGAGCAGTACTTC. This gives the protein CASTRTGTVNEQYF.

Many counts were recorded for this clonotype. V usage is TRBV30 and J usage is TRBJ1-2; TRBD1 is a possible D gene (6 bases). CDR1 and CDR2 (germline): GTSNPN, SVGIG (reference sequence). The CDR3 runs to 15 residues. V was trimmed by 1 base and J by 4 bases, leaving 16 bases between them. The CDR3 region has the DNA TGTGCCTGGAGTGAAGCGGGGGGCAGAACCTATGGCTACACCTTC. Translating gives CAWSEAGGRTYGYTF.

In its sample, this clonotype was seen many times. The chain links TRBV27 to TRBJ1-5, with 9 bases fitting TRBD1. The CDR3 runs 15 residues. After removal of 3 bases from V and 4 bases from J, the junction contained 4 bases not matched to a gene. Germline loops: CDR1 MNHEY, CDR2 SMNVEV (reference sequence). DNA for the CDR3: TGTGCCAGCAGTTTCGGACAGGGGAATAATCAGCCCCAGCATTTT. Amino acids: CASSFGQGNNQPQHF.

A few counts support this clonotype. The chain combines TRBV29-1 with TRBJ2-2; a possible D gene is TRBD1 (5 bases). Deletions cut 2 bases from V and 1 base from J, with 8 bases between. Germline-derived CDR1 and CDR2 are SQVTM and ANQGSEA. This CDR3 is 14 amino acids long. The CDR3 coding sequence is TGCAGCGTTGAAACCGGACAGAACACCGGGGAGCTGTTTTTT. The encoded protein is CSVETGQNTGELFF.

This chain connects TRBV6-2 or TRBV6-3 to TRBJ2-6; no reliable D call. This CDR3 spans 15 amino acids. Trimming stripped 6 bases from V and 0 bases from J, with 9 bases between. Germline CDR1 reads MNHEY; CDR2 reads SVGEGT. The CDR3 region is CASSTHLSGANVLTF. As DNA, the CDR3 is TGTGCCAGCAGCACCCACCTCTCTGGGGCCAACGTCCTGACTTTC.

Ten or more counts support this clonotype. V and J are TRBV15 and TRBJ1-2, with D hard to call. The germline gives CDR1 LNHNV, CDR2 YYDKDF (reference sequence). There are 15 residues in the CDR3. Trimming took 2 bases from V and 5 from J, leaving 15 bases between them. The CDR3 nucleotides are TGTGCCACCAGCAGACAACGGACGGAAACTTATGGCTACACCTTC. This sequence encodes CATSRQRTETYGYTF.

This clonotype was detected ten times or more. The chain is built from TRBV28 and TRBJ1-1; D might be TRBD1 (5 bases). With 3 bases removed from V and 10 bases from J, the gap between germline ends came to 12 bases. The CDR3 sequence is 12 residues long. Germline CDR1 and CDR2: MDHEN and SYDVKM. This chain's CDR3 is CASSFRALGAFF. CDR3 in DNA: TGTGCCAGCAGTTTCAGGGCCTTAGGAGCTTTCTTT.

This clonotype was found many times. The chain carries TRBV6-2 or TRBV6-3 and TRBJ2-7; possibly TRBD2 for D (6 bases). This CDR3 contains 16 residues. In germline, CDR1 is MNHEY, CDR2 SVGEGT. The V gene lost 5 bases and the J gene lost 1 base, with 18 bases spanning the gap. The CDR3 protein is CASSRSWDFFSYEQYF. CDR3 bases: TGTGCCAGCAGTCGAAGCTGGGACTTCTTTTCCTACGAGCAGTACTTC.

This clonotype was observed at least ten times. The gene calls are TRBV6-5 and TRBJ1-1, with D possibly TRBD1 on 6 matching bases. The V end lost 6 bases, the J end lost 0 bases, and 11 bases lay between the germline ends. Germline assignment: CDR1 MNHEY and CDR2 SVGAGI. CDR3 length: 14 residues. Here the CDR3 DNA reads TGTGCCAGCAGACCCTGGACAGTGAACACTGAAGCTTTCTTT. It yields the protein CASRPWTVNTEAFF.

Only one count was recorded for this clonotype. The chain carries TRBV25-1 and TRBJ1-3; D is unclear. Trimming cost V 3 bases and J 0 bases, with 12 bases left between them. Germline loops: CDR1 MGHDK, CDR2 SYGVNS. The length of the CDR3 is 16 residues. In DNA, the CDR3 is TGTGCCAGCAGTGATCCTCTCGGGGTCTCTGGAAACACCATATATTTT. This translates into CASSDPLGVSGNTIYF.

This clonotype was recorded at least ten times. V is TRBV28 and J is TRBJ2-7; 10 nucleotides agree with TRBD2. Germline V gene data show CDR1 as MDHEN and CDR2 as SYDVKM. The length of the CDR3 is 16 residues. J lost 2 bases, V lost 3 bases, and 7 bases had no gene match. The CDR3 sequence: CASSFENLAGAYEQYF. Written as DNA, the CDR3 is TGTGCCAGCAGTTTTGAGAATCTAGCGGGAGCCTACGAGCAGTACTTC.

The V call is TRBV7-8, the J call TRBJ1-1; TRBD1 matches at 11 bases. Losses at the gene ends were 4 bases for V and 4 bases for J; bases not matched to a gene: 11. The CDR3 runs 17 residues. The V gene's germline CDR1 is SGHVS and CDR2 FQNEAQ. CDR3 coding DNA: TGTGCCAGCAGCTCCAACCCCGGACAGGGGGCCTTCACTGAAGCTTTCTTT. Its translation: CASSSNPGQGAFTEAFF.